This record looks at one TCR beta chain sequence and its context. The target antigen is unknown. Sample treatment: oral pan-JAK inhibitor, 5-10 mg twice daily. Cell sorting was applied to PBMCs, and CD4+ and CD8+ T cells were collected. The data derive from a study of CD8+ T cells in alopecia areata. Study findings and constraints: Scalp clonality decreased significantly with tofacitinib, and so did expanded CD8+ clones among the top 100. More clonal than normal scalp was lesional scalp, particularly alopecia totalis/universalis. Sequencing of scalp samples also includes resident alphabeta T cells from normal skin.

The germline CDR1 and CDR2 sequences are MNHEY and SMNVEV (reference sequence). The V gene lost 5 bases and the J gene lost 5 bases, with 18 bases spanning the gap. The CDR3 consists of 15 residues. Following RNA extraction, reverse transcription yielded cDNA that acted as the sequencing template. Only in-frame clones appear in the TCRdb table, and some are missing; sequencing was by immunoSEQ multiplex PCR. The sample lists 170,000 or so clones, roughly 53% occurring once. V gene TRBV27 combines with J gene TRBJ1-2; possibly TRBD1 for D (6 bases). This sample comprised CD8+ T cells sorted from blood, obtained at week 24, from a patient treated with tofacitinib. The sequence was obtained from a human donor with alopecia areata. The CDR3 nucleotides read TGTGCCAGCAGTCCGCGATCGGGGGCGCCGTATGGCTACACCTTC. Protein product: CASSPRSGAPYGYTF.